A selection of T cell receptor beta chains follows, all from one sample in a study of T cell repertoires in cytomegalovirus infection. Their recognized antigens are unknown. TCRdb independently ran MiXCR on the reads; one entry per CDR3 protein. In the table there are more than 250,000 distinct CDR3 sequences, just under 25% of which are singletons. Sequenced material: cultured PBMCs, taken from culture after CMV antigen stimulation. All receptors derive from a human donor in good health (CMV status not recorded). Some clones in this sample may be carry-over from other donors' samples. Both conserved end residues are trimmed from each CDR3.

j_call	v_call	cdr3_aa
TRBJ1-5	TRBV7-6	ASSLGQGPQPQH
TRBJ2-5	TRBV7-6	ASSADRGPLRRAQY
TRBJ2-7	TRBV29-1	SVEAPGGSYEQY
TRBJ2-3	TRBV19	ASTLAGGRRTDTQY
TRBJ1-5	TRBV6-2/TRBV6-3	ASLDRGNQPQH
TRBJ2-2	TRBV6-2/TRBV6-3	ASSYPPGELF
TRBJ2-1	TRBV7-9	ASGDELAGESYNEQF
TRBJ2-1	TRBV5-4	ASSLSTSSNEQF
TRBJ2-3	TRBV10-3	AIKTSGSTDTQY
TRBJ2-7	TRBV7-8	ASSLLQRAGGDYEQY
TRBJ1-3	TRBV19	ASTQRRDSGNTIY
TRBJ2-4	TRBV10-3	AISGGTNIQY
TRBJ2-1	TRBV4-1	ASSQVGRSSGKGEQF
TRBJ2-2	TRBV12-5	ASGSETGVDTGELF
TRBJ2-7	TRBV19	ASSRSFAEQY
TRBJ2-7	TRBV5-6	ASSLVGRNEQY
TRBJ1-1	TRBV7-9	ASSSGRTNEAF
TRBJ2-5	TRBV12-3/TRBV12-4	ASSNGSPQETQY
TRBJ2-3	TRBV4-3	ASSQEGLATDTQY
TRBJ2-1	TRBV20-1	SARPVRGGNEQF
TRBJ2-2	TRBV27	ASTLGTTNTGELF
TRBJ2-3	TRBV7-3	ASSFLSSTDTQY
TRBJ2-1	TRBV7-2	ASSLNWGLADNEQF
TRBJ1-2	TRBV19	ASSIGFNYGYT
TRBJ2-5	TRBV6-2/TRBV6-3	ASRMEAETQY
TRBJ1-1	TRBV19	ASSIDPGKGTEAF
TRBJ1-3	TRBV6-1	ASSPDWSSGNTIY
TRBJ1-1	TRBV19	ASGRGAMNTEAF
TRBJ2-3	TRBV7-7	ASSPDRGATDTQY
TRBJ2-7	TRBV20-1	SAGSEIWTSGRGNEQY
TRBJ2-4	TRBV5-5	ASSLVGKAKNIQY
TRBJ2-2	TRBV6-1	ASSEAGTGVTGELF
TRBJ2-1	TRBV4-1	ASSQEATSGASSYNEQF
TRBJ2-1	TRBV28	ASSFLGEQF
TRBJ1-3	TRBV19	ASSIRSSGNTIY
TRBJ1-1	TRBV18	ASSPGRWGNTEAF
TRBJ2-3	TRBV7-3	ASSAGRGGSTDTQY
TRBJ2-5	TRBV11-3	ASSTKDGQETQY
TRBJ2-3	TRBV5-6	ASSALILGDTQY
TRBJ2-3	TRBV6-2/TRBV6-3	ASSSLREPGQFLLATQY
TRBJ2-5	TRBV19	ASSLDATRETQY